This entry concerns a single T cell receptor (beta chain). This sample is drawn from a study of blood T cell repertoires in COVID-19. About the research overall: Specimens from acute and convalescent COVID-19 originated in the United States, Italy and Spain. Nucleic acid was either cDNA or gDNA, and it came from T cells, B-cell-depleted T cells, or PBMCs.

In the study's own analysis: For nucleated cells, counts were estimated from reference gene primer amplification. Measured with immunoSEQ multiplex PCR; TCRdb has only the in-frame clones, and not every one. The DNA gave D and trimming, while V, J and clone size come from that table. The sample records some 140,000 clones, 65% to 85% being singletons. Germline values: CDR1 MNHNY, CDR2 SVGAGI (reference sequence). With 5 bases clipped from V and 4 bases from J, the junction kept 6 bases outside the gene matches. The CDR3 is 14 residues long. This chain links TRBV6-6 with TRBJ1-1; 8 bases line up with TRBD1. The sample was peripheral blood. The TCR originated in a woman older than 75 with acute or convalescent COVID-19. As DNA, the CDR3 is TGTGCCAGCAGTACAAAACAGGGGGGCACTGAAGCTTTCTTT. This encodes CASSTKQGGTEAFF.